These 20 T cell receptor beta chains were all obtained from the same sample, sequenced in a study of Graves' ophthalmopathy and Graves' hyperthyroidism. Researchers took RNA transcripts and amplified TCR beta CDR3 regions from them. Amplification began with first-round RT-PCR using HTBI primers, then second-round multiplex PCR was performed. TCRdb re-derived calls from the multiplex PCR reads in MiXCR, one entry per CDR3 protein. The sample consists of about 590,000 distinct CDR3 sequences, roughly 39% of them appearing once. Input material: peripheral blood or thyroid tissue (not recorded which). These receptors all stem from an adult man with Graves' hyperthyroidism.

The rearrangement uses TRBV7-9 and TRBJ2-7; 8 positions agree with TRBD2. The end of the DNA aligns better with TRBJ2-1, so the J call may be wrong. The CDR3 consists of 15 residues. Looked up from germline, CDR1 is SEHNR and CDR2 is FQNEAQ (reference sequence). The CDR3 sequence is CASRRTSGGYNEQFF. In DNA form, the CDR3 reads TGTGCCAGCAGACGAACTAGCGGAGGCTACAATGAGCAGTTCTTC.

This clonotype was seen many times. The J gene is TRBJ1-2, the V gene TRBV29-1; D gene ambiguous. The CDR3 is made up of 14 amino acids. The germline gives CDR1 SQVTM, CDR2 ANQGSEA. Between the trimmed V and J ends, which lost 1 base and 4 bases, there was a span of 13 bases. The CDR3 protein is CSVEVIEQIYGYTF. In DNA form, the CDR3 reads TGCAGCGTTGAAGTCATAGAACAGATCTATGGCTACACCTTC.

This clonotype has at least ten counts. The chain uses TRBV11-2 and TRBJ1-1; D not certain. Germline-derived CDR1 and CDR2 are SGHAT and FQNNGV. The CDR3 sequence is 14 residues long. The V and J ends lost 5 bases and 3 bases respectively, with 13 bases between them. The CDR3, as DNA: TGTGCCAGCAGCATAACAGCGCCGGACACTGAAGCTTTCTTT. This gives the protein CASSITAPDTEAFF.

J is TRBJ2-7 and V is TRBV6-6; TRBD1 matches at 8 bases. The CDR3 covers 15 residues. Germline V gene data show CDR1 as MNHNY and CDR2 as SVGAGI (reference sequence). The junction had 6 bases not matched to a gene; V was cut back by 5 bases and J by 0 bases. In DNA form, the CDR3 reads TGTGCCAGCAGTAAACGGGACAGGAGCTCCTACGAGCAGTACTTC. Translating it yields CASSKRDRSSYEQYF.

V usage is TRBV7-2 and J usage is TRBJ2-7; 8 bases fit TRBD2. Germline V gene sequence: CDR1 SGHTA, CDR2 FQGNSA. The CDR3 runs 18 residues. V shed 2 bases, J shed 4 bases, and the junction held 16 bases outside the gene matches. The CDR3 reads CASSLKVGPAGAEYEQYF. CDR3 coding DNA: TGTGCCAGCAGCTTAAAGGTCGGACCAGCGGGAGCTGAGTACGAGCAGTACTTC.

The chain combines TRBV20-1 with TRBJ2-1, with D tentatively TRBD1 (6 bases). The germline V gene encodes CDR1 DFQATT and CDR2 SNEGSKA (reference sequence). This CDR3 has 13 amino acids. V was trimmed by 1 base and J by 5 bases, leaving 9 bases between them. CDR3 region: CSARVGANNEQFF. The CDR3 DNA reads TGCAGTGCTAGAGTGGGGGCGAACAATGAGCAGTTCTTC.

The chain recombines TRBV12-3 or TRBV12-4 with TRBJ1-2; 9 bases fit TRBD1. The junction had 12 bases not matched to a gene; V was cut back by 5 bases and J by 2 bases. The CDR3 is made up of 17 amino acids. The CDR3 loop is CASSPGQGSTQNYGYTF. DNA of the CDR3: TGTGCCAGCAGTCCCGGACAGGGGTCAACTCAGAACTATGGCTACACCTTC.

This clonotype appeared many times. The gene calls are TRBV12-3 or TRBV12-4 and TRBJ1-4; D unresolved. This CDR3 contains 11 residues. Trimming pared 4 bases from V and 6 bases from J, leaving 3 bases between. The CDR3 region has the DNA TGTGCCAGCAGTTCCTATGAAAAACTGTTTTTT. Amino acid sequence: CASSSYEKLFF.

This clonotype has more than one count but fewer than ten. V gene TRBV25-1 combines with J gene TRBJ2-1, with 11 nucleotides matching TRBD1. The CDR3 totals 17 residues. The germline V gene has CDR1 MGHDK and CDR2 SYGVNS. Trimming at V came to 7 bases and at J to 5 bases, leaving 13 bases not matched to a gene. CDR3 residues: CASKSDRGQGADNEQFF. CDR3 DNA: TGTGCCAGCAAGAGTGACCGCGGACAGGGGGCCGACAATGAGCAGTTCTTC. Using reference TRBV25-1 and TRBJ2-1 for the parts outside the CDR3, the full variable domain is EADIYQTPRYLVIGTGKKITLECSQTMGHDKMYWYQQDPGMELHLIHYSYGVNSTEKGDLSSESTVSRIRTEHFPLTLESARPSHTSQYLCASKSDRGQGADNEQFFGPGTRLTVL.

At least ten counts were recorded for this clonotype. The germline gene is not matched at one end of the junction; a read error may be the cause. The gene calls are TRBV7-7 and TRBJ2-2, with no clear D. Germline loops: CDR1 SSHAT, CDR2 FNYEAQ (reference sequence). The CDR3 sequence is 16 residues long. This CDR3 is CASSLKGPTNTGELFF. The CDR3, as DNA: TGTGCTAGCAGCCTCAAAGGGCCTACGAACACCGGGGAGCTGTTTTTT.

About this clonotype: It may be a read error: a sequence one base away is much more abundant. This chain connects TRBV5-1 to TRBJ1-2, with a tentative D call TRBD1 (5 bases). The CDR3 has 16 residues. CDR1 and CDR2 (germline): SGHRS, YFSETQ. CDR3 bases: TGTGCCAGCAGCCCCCGTCCCGGGACTTTCACGGGAGGCCACACCTTC. Translation: CASSPRPGTFTGGHTF.

The rearrangement uses TRBV12-3 or TRBV12-4 and TRBJ1-1; possible D gene TRBD1, 6 bases. This CDR3 comprises 12 residues. V was cut by 5 bases and J by 11 bases, with 15 bases left in between. This chain's CDR3 is CASSISGTQAFF. The CDR3 coding sequence is TGTGCCAGCAGTATATCCGGGACACAGGCTTTCTTT.

This chain links TRBV27 with TRBJ2-7; 7 nucleotides match TRBD1. With V trimmed by 2 bases and J by 2 bases, 12 bases remained unmatched. The CDR3 length is 17 residues. Germline V gene lookup returns CDR1 MNHEY and CDR2 SMNVEV (reference sequence). In DNA, the CDR3 is TGTGCCAGCAGTTTACGACCCCACACAGGGGTACCCTACGAGCAGTACTTC. This encodes CASSLRPHTGVPYEQYF.

The genes are TRBV2 and TRBJ2-3; a weak D match, TRBD1 (5 bases). Germline V lookup: CDR1 SNHLY, CDR2 FYNNEI. The CDR3 has 14 residues. Deletions cut 6 bases from V and 4 bases from J, with 14 bases between. The CDR3 is CASSQRGNADTQYF. The CDR3 nucleotides are TGTGCCAGCAGCCAAAGGGGAAACGCAGATACGCAGTATTTT.

V usage is TRBV20-1 and J usage is TRBJ2-7, with 9 bases that match TRBD2. The CDR3 is 14 residues long. Germline V gives CDR1 DFQATT, CDR2 SNEGSKA (reference sequence). The V gene end was trimmed by 1 base and the J gene end by 7 bases; junction bases not matched to a gene: 8. CDR3 nucleotides: TGCAGTGCTAGAGCAGCGGGAGGATTCGGTGAGCAGTACTTC. It specifies CSARAAGGFGEQYF.

The V and J genes are TRBV20-1 and TRBJ2-5; TRBD2 aligns across 8 bases. This CDR3 is built from 15 residues. Germline CDR1 is DFQATT and CDR2 is SNEGSKA (reference sequence). This CDR3 is CSVEEGGGNRETQYF. The DNA of the CDR3 is TGCAGCGTTGAAGAGGGCGGGGGGAATCGAGAGACCCAGTACTTC.

The rearrangement uses TRBV20-1 and TRBJ2-7; a weak D match, TRBD2 (5 bases). From germline, CDR1 is DFQATT and CDR2 SNEGSKA (reference sequence). V was shortened by 3 bases and J by 0 bases, with 18 bases between the two germline ends. The CDR3 has 16 residues. CDR3 residues: CSASTPSGARSYEQYF. The DNA for the CDR3 is TGCAGTGCTAGTACCCCGAGCGGAGCCCGCTCCTACGAGCAGTACTTC.

This sequence joins TRBV2 and TRBJ1-5; weak D call: TRBD1 (5 bases). Trimming pared 5 bases from V and 0 bases from J, leaving 11 bases between. The CDR3 runs 15 residues. CDR1 SNHLY and CDR2 FYNNEI come from the germline V gene. The CDR3 protein is CASSLGLYSNQPQHF. The CDR3 DNA reads as TGTGCCAGCAGTTTGGGACTCTATAGCAATCAGCCCCAGCATTTT. Variable domain in full (rest from reference TRBV2 and TRBJ1-5): EPEVTQTPSHQVTQMGQEVILRCVPISNHLYFYWYRQILGQKVEFLVSFYNNEISEKSEIFDDQFSVERPDGSNFTLKIRSTKLEDSAMYFCASSLGLYSNQPQHFGDGTRLSIL.

This clonotype appeared a few times. The chain combines TRBV5-1 with TRBJ2-2; D unclear. The CDR3 has 15 amino acids. Germline V gives CDR1 SGHRS, CDR2 YFSETQ. V was trimmed by 0 bases and J by 0 bases, leaving 6 bases between them. The CDR3 protein is CASSLASSNTGELFF. The CDR3 DNA follows: TGCGCCAGCAGCTTGGCGTCGTCGAACACCGGGGAGCTGTTTTTT. Full variable domain (outside the CDR3, taken from reference TRBV5-1 and TRBJ2-2): KAGVTQTPRYLIKTRGQQVTLSCSPISGHRSVSWYQQTPGQGLQFLFEYFSETQRNKGNFPGRFSGRQFSNSRSEMNVSTLELGDSALYLCASSLASSNTGELFFGEGSRLTVL.

This chain connects TRBV12-3 or TRBV12-4 to TRBJ1-3, with D perhaps TRBD1 (5 bases). The CDR3 spans 15 residues. V lost 6 bases and J 0 bases, leaving 12 bases between the germline ends. The CDR3 is CASSRGPSSGNTIYF. CDR3 nucleotides: TGTGCCAGCAGCCGGGGACCGAGCTCTGGAAACACCATATATTTT.